This is a list of T cell receptor beta chains from one sample in a study of blood T cells in healthy people across ages. TCRdb re-analysed the 5' RACE reads in MiXCR, keeping a single row per CDR3 protein. The profile shows around 670,000 distinct CDR3 sequences, 25% to 30% of them singletons. The sequencing sample was made of blood. These receptors all come from a woman of 80 years or more in good health. Each CDR3 is given with its conserved first and last residue. Fields, in order: J gene, V gene, CDR3 length, clone size, D gene, CDR3 protein, CDR3 DNA. The D gene is left open where the match is weak. The size field is filled for only some rows; it gives once, few, many or a size class.

j_call: TRBJ2-3; v_call: TRBV7-3; cdr3_length: 16; clone_size: many; d_call: -; cdr3_aa: CASSLMGITSTDTQYF; cdr3_nt: TGTGCCAGCAGCTTAATGGGCATTACTAGCACAGATACGCAGTATTTT
j_call: TRBJ2-3; v_call: TRBV20-1; cdr3_length: 17; clone_size: few; d_call: TRBD2; cdr3_aa: CSASRLAGGPLQDTQYF; cdr3_nt: TGCAGTGCTAGTAGGCTAGCGGGGGGCCCCCTCCAAGATACGCAGTATTTT
j_call: TRBJ2-5; v_call: TRBV10-3; cdr3_length: 17; clone_size: -; d_call: -; cdr3_aa: CAISESRGRRGGETRYF; cdr3_nt: TGTGCCATCAGTGAGTCGAGGGGCAGGAGAGGGGGAGAGACCCGGTACTTC
j_call: TRBJ1-1; v_call: TRBV5-1; cdr3_length: 16; clone_size: -; d_call: TRBD1; cdr3_aa: CASSFEKGAGNTEAFF; cdr3_nt: TGCGCCAGCAGCTTCGAGAAGGGGGCGGGGAACACTGAAGCTTTCTTT
j_call: TRBJ1-1; v_call: TRBV10-1; cdr3_length: 13; clone_size: -; d_call: -; cdr3_aa: CASSESENTEAFF; cdr3_nt: TGCGCCAGCAGTGAATCCGAGAACACTGAAGCTTTCTTT
j_call: TRBJ1-2; v_call: TRBV20-1; cdr3_length: 15; clone_size: many; d_call: TRBD1; cdr3_aa: CSARGATGGIYGYTF; cdr3_nt: TGCAGTGCTAGAGGAGCGACAGGGGGAATCTATGGCTACACCTTC
j_call: TRBJ2-1; v_call: TRBV4-2; cdr3_length: 15; clone_size: many; d_call: TRBD2; cdr3_aa: CASSLTSGNYNEQFF; cdr3_nt: TGTGCCAGCAGCCTCACTAGCGGGAACTACAATGAGCAGTTCTTC
j_call: TRBJ2-3; v_call: TRBV20-1; cdr3_length: 17; clone_size: many; d_call: TRBD2; cdr3_aa: CSARRWRGGRYTDTQYF; cdr3_nt: TGCAGTGCTAGACGCTGGCGGGGGGGCCGATACACAGATACGCAGTATTTT
j_call: TRBJ1-1; v_call: TRBV6-6; cdr3_length: 15; clone_size: many; d_call: -; cdr3_aa: CASSWGPGTGTEAFF; cdr3_nt: TGTGCCAGCAGCTGGGGGCCGGGAACGGGGACTGAAGCTTTCTTT
j_call: TRBJ1-6; v_call: TRBV20-1; cdr3_length: 17; clone_size: many; d_call: -; cdr3_aa: CSARDAVKSSYNSPLHF; cdr3_nt: TGCAGTGCTAGAGATGCAGTCAAGAGCTCCTATAATTCACCCCTCCACTTT
j_call: TRBJ2-4; v_call: TRBV28; cdr3_length: 13; clone_size: -; d_call: -; cdr3_aa: CASSPHSVNIQYF; cdr3_nt: TGTGCCAGCAGTCCACATTCGGTCAACATTCAGTACTTC
j_call: TRBJ2-1; v_call: TRBV5-1; cdr3_length: 15; clone_size: many; d_call: -; cdr3_aa: CASSSGAGDYNEQFF; cdr3_nt: TGCGCCAGCAGTTCCGGTGCGGGCGACTACAATGAGCAGTTCTTC
j_call: TRBJ1-1; v_call: TRBV11-2; cdr3_length: 13; clone_size: few; d_call: -; cdr3_aa: CASSLAPVAEAFF; cdr3_nt: TGTGCCAGCAGCTTAGCCCCTGTCGCTGAAGCTTTCTTT
j_call: TRBJ2-5; v_call: TRBV5-1; cdr3_length: 17; clone_size: many; d_call: TRBD2; cdr3_aa: CASSLGWKSGGSETQYF; cdr3_nt: TGCGCCAGCAGCTTGGGGTGGAAGAGCGGGGGATCGGAGACCCAGTACTTC
j_call: TRBJ2-2; v_call: TRBV20-1; cdr3_length: 16; clone_size: few; d_call: TRBD1; cdr3_aa: CSARDQTGGWTGELFF; cdr3_nt: TGCAGTGCTAGAGACCAGACAGGGGGCTGGACCGGGGAGCTGTTTTTT
j_call: TRBJ1-3; v_call: TRBV7-2; cdr3_length: 15; clone_size: -; d_call: -; cdr3_aa: CASSLGTASGNTIYF; cdr3_nt: TGTGCCAGCAGCTTAGGGACAGCCTCTGGAAACACCATATATTTT
j_call: TRBJ2-7; v_call: TRBV5-1; cdr3_length: 13; clone_size: -; d_call: -; cdr3_aa: CASSGSQGVEQYF; cdr3_nt: TGCGCCAGCAGCGGTTCTCAGGGAGTCGAGCAGTACTTC
j_call: TRBJ2-1; v_call: TRBV15; cdr3_length: 14; clone_size: -; d_call: -; cdr3_aa: CATSRGGGNNEQFF; cdr3_nt: TGTGCCACCAGCAGAGGAGGGGGAAACAATGAGCAGTTCTTC
j_call: TRBJ2-5; v_call: TRBV5-1; cdr3_length: 15; clone_size: -; d_call: TRBD2; cdr3_aa: CASSLLAGGNNEQYF; cdr3_nt: TGCGCCAGCAGTCTACTAGCGGGGGGAAACAATGAGCAGTACTTC
j_call: TRBJ2-5; v_call: TRBV5-1; cdr3_length: 14; clone_size: many; d_call: -; cdr3_aa: CASSLGLYQETQYF; cdr3_nt: TGCGCCAGCAGCTTGGGACTGTACCAAGAGACCCAGTACTTC
j_call: TRBJ2-1; v_call: TRBV18; cdr3_length: 13; clone_size: few; d_call: -; cdr3_aa: CASSPLRVNEQFF; cdr3_nt: TGTGCCAGCTCACCCCTCAGGGTGAATGAGCAGTTCTTC
j_call: TRBJ2-5; v_call: TRBV14; cdr3_length: 17; clone_size: many; d_call: -; cdr3_aa: CASSQDVGLVQQETQYF; cdr3_nt: TGTGCCAGCAGCCAAGATGTGGGATTAGTCCAACAAGAGACCCAGTACTTC
j_call: TRBJ2-1; v_call: TRBV20-1; cdr3_length: 12; clone_size: once; d_call: -; cdr3_aa: CSASLTGNEQFF; cdr3_nt: TGCAGTGCTTCCTTGACAGGCAATGAGCAGTTCTTC
j_call: TRBJ1-4; v_call: TRBV7-2; cdr3_length: 11; clone_size: many; d_call: -; cdr3_aa: CATRSNEKLFF; cdr3_nt: TGTGCCACCAGGAGTAATGAAAAACTGTTTTTT
j_call: TRBJ1-1; v_call: TRBV7-6; cdr3_length: 17; clone_size: few; d_call: -; cdr3_aa: CASSLNSGQWANTEAFF; cdr3_nt: TGTGCCAGCAGCTTAAACTCCGGGCAGTGGGCGAACACTGAAGCTTTCTTT
j_call: TRBJ2-7; v_call: TRBV27; cdr3_length: 13; clone_size: -; d_call: -; cdr3_aa: CASSLKFRDEQYF; cdr3_nt: TGTGCCAGCAGTTTAAAATTCCGGGACGAGCAGTACTTC
j_call: TRBJ2-1; v_call: TRBV28; cdr3_length: 15; clone_size: many; d_call: -; cdr3_aa: CASSESLSSYNEQFF; cdr3_nt: TGTGCCAGCAGTGAAAGTTTGAGCTCCTACAATGAGCAGTTCTTC
j_call: TRBJ2-1; v_call: TRBV7-2; cdr3_length: 14; clone_size: many; d_call: -; cdr3_aa: CASSLNYGVTEQFF; cdr3_nt: TGTGCCAGCAGTCTAAACTACGGGGTGACTGAGCAGTTCTTC
j_call: TRBJ1-2; v_call: TRBV6-5; cdr3_length: 16; clone_size: many; d_call: TRBD1; cdr3_aa: CASSPTDPGTGYGYTF; cdr3_nt: TGTGCCAGCAGCCCCACCGACCCCGGGACAGGCTATGGCTACACCTTC
j_call: TRBJ2-1; v_call: TRBV20-1; cdr3_length: 16; clone_size: -; d_call: -; cdr3_aa: CSAALMGGSSYNEQFF; cdr3_nt: TGCAGTGCTGCACTTATGGGCGGTAGCTCCTACAATGAGCAGTTCTTC
j_call: TRBJ2-7; v_call: TRBV20-1; cdr3_length: 12; clone_size: many; d_call: -; cdr3_aa: CSAKGGPYEQYF; cdr3_nt: TGCAGCGCGAAGGGGGGGCCCTACGAGCAGTACTTC
j_call: TRBJ1-5; v_call: TRBV7-2; cdr3_length: 18; clone_size: -; d_call: -; cdr3_aa: CASSPGSRASFSDQPQHF; cdr3_nt: TGTGCCAGCAGTCCAGGTTCCCGGGCCTCATTTAGCGATCAGCCCCAGCATTTT
j_call: TRBJ2-2; v_call: TRBV12-5; cdr3_length: 16; clone_size: -; d_call: -; cdr3_aa: CASGLAQLDPTGELFF; cdr3_nt: TGTGCTAGTGGTTTGGCCCAACTCGACCCCACCGGGGAGCTGTTTTTT
j_call: TRBJ1-5; v_call: TRBV4-1; cdr3_length: 16; clone_size: -; d_call: -; cdr3_aa: CASSHPGGQTNQPQHF; cdr3_nt: TGCGCCAGCAGCCACCCCGGGGGGCAGACTAATCAGCCCCAGCATTTT
j_call: TRBJ1-2; v_call: TRBV7-7; cdr3_length: 12; clone_size: many; d_call: -; cdr3_aa: CASSLKGPGYTF; cdr3_nt: TGTGCCAGCAGCTTGAAGGGCCCGGGCTACACCTTC
j_call: TRBJ2-3; v_call: TRBV6-5; cdr3_length: 17; clone_size: -; d_call: TRBD2; cdr3_aa: CASSWRTSGGATDTQYF; cdr3_nt: TGTGCCAGCAGTTGGAGGACTAGCGGGGGGGCGACAGATACGCAGTATTTT
j_call: TRBJ2-1; v_call: TRBV7-3; cdr3_length: 17; clone_size: few; d_call: -; cdr3_aa: CASSLTSDHLGYNEQFF; cdr3_nt: TGTGCCAGCAGCTTAACTAGCGACCACCTCGGGTACAATGAGCAGTTCTTC
j_call: TRBJ1-5; v_call: TRBV20-1; cdr3_length: 14; clone_size: -; d_call: -; cdr3_aa: CSARDPQGPQPQHF; cdr3_nt: TGCAGTGCTAGAGATCCGCAGGGCCCTCAGCCCCAGCATTTT
j_call: TRBJ2-5; v_call: TRBV2; cdr3_length: 13; clone_size: -; d_call: -; cdr3_aa: CASRLKAHPTQYF; cdr3_nt: TGTGCCAGCAGACTGAAAGCCCACCCGACCCAGTACTTC
j_call: TRBJ1-2; v_call: TRBV3-1; cdr3_length: 13; clone_size: many; d_call: -; cdr3_aa: CASSQDRHSGYTF; cdr3_nt: TGTGCCAGCAGCCAAGATCGGCACAGCGGCTACACCTTC
j_call: TRBJ2-3; v_call: TRBV24-1; cdr3_length: 16; clone_size: -; d_call: TRBD2; cdr3_aa: CATKGTGGPSTDTQYF; cdr3_nt: TGTGCCACAAAAGGGACGGGAGGGCCTAGCACAGATACGCAGTATTTT
j_call: TRBJ2-1; v_call: TRBV20-1; cdr3_length: 14; clone_size: many; d_call: -; cdr3_aa: CSTPSPGAYNEQFF; cdr3_nt: TGCAGTACCCCCTCCCCGGGGGCCTACAATGAGCAGTTCTTC
j_call: TRBJ1-1; v_call: TRBV20-1; cdr3_length: 9; clone_size: many; d_call: -; cdr3_aa: CSAAPGSFF; cdr3_nt: TGCAGTGCTGCCCCGGGGTCTTTCTTT
j_call: TRBJ1-2; v_call: TRBV4-2; cdr3_length: 16; clone_size: few; d_call: -; cdr3_aa: CASSQVSTGRGYGYTF; cdr3_nt: TGTGCCAGCAGCCAAGTATCAACAGGGAGAGGGTATGGCTACACCTTC
j_call: TRBJ1-2; v_call: TRBV7-3; cdr3_length: 10; clone_size: many; d_call: -; cdr3_aa: CASSSSGYTF; cdr3_nt: TGTGCCAGCAGCTCAAGCGGCTACACCTTC
j_call: TRBJ1-1; v_call: TRBV7-2; cdr3_length: 15; clone_size: -; d_call: -; cdr3_aa: CASSLFLGSNTEAFF; cdr3_nt: TGTGCCAGCAGCTTATTCCTGGGCTCGAACACTGAAGCTTTCTTT
j_call: TRBJ2-7; v_call: TRBV20-1; cdr3_length: 15; clone_size: few; d_call: TRBD1; cdr3_aa: CSAQRGQVGPYEQYF; cdr3_nt: TGCAGTGCCCAAAGAGGACAGGTGGGTCCATACGAGCAGTACTTC
j_call: TRBJ2-1; v_call: TRBV5-1; cdr3_length: 17; clone_size: many; d_call: -; cdr3_aa: CASSLTWGRGAYNEQFF; cdr3_nt: TGCGCCAGCAGCTTGACCTGGGGCAGGGGGGCCTACAATGAGCAGTTCTTC
j_call: TRBJ1-1; v_call: TRBV5-5; cdr3_length: 12; clone_size: few; d_call: -; cdr3_aa: CASSLQRTEAFF; cdr3_nt: TGTGCCAGCAGCCTACAGAGGACTGAAGCTTTCTTT
j_call: TRBJ2-7; v_call: TRBV6-6; cdr3_length: 11; clone_size: many; d_call: -; cdr3_aa: CASSAGSRQYF; cdr3_nt: TGTGCCAGCAGTGCCGGGTCACGACAGTACTTC
j_call: TRBJ1-2; v_call: TRBV20-1; cdr3_length: 12; clone_size: few; d_call: TRBD1; cdr3_aa: CSAPDRVDGYTF; cdr3_nt: TGCAGTGCCCCCGACAGGGTGGATGGCTACACCTTC